A single sample gave rise to the 5 T cell receptor beta chains below, sequenced in a study of T cells in Graves' hyperthyroidism and ophthalmopathy. What was amplified from RNA transcripts were TCR beta CDR3 regions. The primer set for the first-round RT-PCR of the TCR CDR3 was HTBI. TCRdb processed the multiplex PCR reads anew with MiXCR; each CDR3 protein has one entry. The profile shows roughly 500,000 distinct CDR3 sequences, around 14% of them singletons. The sequencing sample was made of blood. The receptors were sampled from a woman in her twenties or thirties with Graves' hyperthyroidism that later progressed to Graves' ophthalmopathy.

This clonotype turned up a few times. The gene calls are TRBV5-4 and TRBJ1-1, with D tentatively TRBD1 (5 bases). Germline V CDR1 and CDR2: SGHNT, YYREEE (reference sequence). This CDR3 comprises 15 residues. Trimming cost V 4 bases and J 1 base, with 14 bases left between them. CDR3 residues: CASSPPMGENTEAFF. In DNA, the CDR3 is TGTGCCAGCAGCCCCCCCATGGGGGAGAACACTGAAGCTTTCTTT.

This clonotype came up a few times. This chain links TRBV3-1 with TRBJ2-4, with 7 bases matching TRBD2. V was pared by 0 bases and J by 15 bases, with 8 bases of the junction left unmatched. The germline V gene encodes CDR1 LGHDT and CDR2 YNNKEL (reference sequence). The CDR3 is 13 amino acids. CDR3 loop: CASSQDLGGSWYF. In DNA, the CDR3 is TGTGCCAGCAGCCAAGATCTGGGCGGGAGTTGGTACTTC.

This clonotype has a handful of counts. The chain links TRBV20-1 to TRBJ2-2; possibly TRBD1 or TRBD2 for D (5 bases each). Trimming took off 5 bases at V and 6 bases at J, with 7 bases between the two ends. Germline lookup yields CDR1 DFQATT and CDR2 SNEGSKA (reference sequence). This CDR3 is built from 11 residues. The CDR3 DNA reads as TGCAGTGCTCGGGGCTCCGGGGAGCTGTTTTTT. Its translation is CSARGSGELFF.

In this sample, this clonotype turned up many times. In DNA, the CDR3 is TGTGCCAGCAGTTACCCGCTCTGGGGCTCCGCAGATACGCAGTATTTT. This translates into CASSYPLWGSADTQYF. The chain is built from TRBV6-2 or TRBV6-3 and TRBJ2-3; TRBD1 is a possible D gene (5 bases). Trimming took 2 bases from V and 4 from J, leaving 16 bases between them. Germline-derived CDR1 and CDR2 are MNHEY and SVGEGT. This CDR3 has 16 residues.

This clonotype appeared many times. This rearrangement joins TRBV11-2 to TRBJ1-2, with D possibly TRBD1 on 5 matching bases. The V gene lost 0 bases and the J gene lost 4 bases, with 15 bases spanning the gap. This CDR3 has 16 residues. CDR1 and CDR2 from the germline V gene are SGHAT and FQNNGV. This CDR3 is CASSLDMGNRGYGYTF. The CDR3 DNA is TGTGCCAGCAGCTTAGATATGGGGAATAGGGGCTATGGCTACACCTTC.